This T cell receptor (beta chain) emerged from a study of T cells in Graves' hyperthyroidism and ophthalmopathy. Germline CDR1 MNHNS, CDR2 SASEGT. Trimming pared 6 bases from V and 3 bases from J, leaving 11 bases between. The CDR3 covers 13 residues. There were TCR beta CDR3 regions amplified from RNA transcripts. The HTBI primer set was used in a first-round RT-PCR of the TCR CDR3. TCRdb itself ran the multiplex PCR reads through MiXCR, one entry per CDR3 protein. The table lists 550,000 to 700,000 distinct CDR3 sequences, about 15% of them singletons. This TCR came from a middle-aged woman with Graves' ophthalmopathy. V is TRBV6-1 and J is TRBJ1-1; no firm D call. The sequenced material came from blood. As DNA, the CDR3 is TGTGCCAGCAGCAAGGACGGAGACACTGAAGCTTTCTTT. It codes for CASSKDGDTEAFF.